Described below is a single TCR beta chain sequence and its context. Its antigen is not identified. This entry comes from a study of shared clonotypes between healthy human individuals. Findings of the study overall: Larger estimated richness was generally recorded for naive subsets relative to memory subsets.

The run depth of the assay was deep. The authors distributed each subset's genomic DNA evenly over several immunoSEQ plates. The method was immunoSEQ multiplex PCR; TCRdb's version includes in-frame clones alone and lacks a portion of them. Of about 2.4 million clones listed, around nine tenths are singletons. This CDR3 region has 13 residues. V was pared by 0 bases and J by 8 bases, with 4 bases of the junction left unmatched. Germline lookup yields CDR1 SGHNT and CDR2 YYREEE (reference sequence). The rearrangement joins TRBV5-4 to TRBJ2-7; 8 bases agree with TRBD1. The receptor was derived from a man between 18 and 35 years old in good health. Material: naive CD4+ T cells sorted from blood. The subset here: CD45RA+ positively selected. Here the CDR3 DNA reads TGTGCCAGCAGCTTGGATCAGGGGGCGAAGCAGTACTTC. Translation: CASSLDQGAKQYF.